The next 25 T cell receptor beta chains were all read from a single sample in a study of T cell clonality in common variable immunodeficiency (dated by TCRdb to about 2015). Libraries came from the immunoSEQ multiplex PCR assay. Drawn from immuneACCESS, this table holds only the in-frame rearrangements with V and J called that TCRdb kept. Clones are partly lost; checked studies trace under half to an unresolved V gene and leave the rest unexplained. The table records over 30,000 clones for this sample, and not one of them appears only once. Roughly 3.4% of the sample is in the top ten clones. The source material was peripheral blood mononuclear cells. All receptors come from a person aged 18-69 years in good health.

This clone came up a few times. The DNA ends 3 residues before the CDR3 does, and the rest of the CDR3 is filled in from the germline J gene. The rearrangement joins TRBV30 to TRBJ1-1; no definite D call. CDR1 and CDR2 from the germline V gene are GTSNPN and SVGIG (reference sequence). The CDR3 length is 16 residues. CDR3 DNA, as far as it was read: TGTGCCTGGGTCCTTTTACTTGGTGGATCCACAGATACG. Translation gives CAWVLLLGGSTDT. The CDR3, in full, reads CAWVLLLGGSTDTAFF. The full variable domain, completed using reference TRBV30 and TRBJ1-1, is SQTIHQWPATLVQPVGSPLSLECTVEGTSNPNLYWYRQAAGRGLQLLFYSVGIGQISSEVPQNLSASRPQDRQFILSSKKLLLSDSGFYLCAWVLLLGGSTDTAFFGQGTRLTVV.

This clone has a handful of counts. The read comes to an end 3 residues before the CDR3 does, leaving the germline J gene to fill in the end. The chain has TRBV7-9 and TRBJ1-5; 7 bases align to TRBD1. The trim removed 5 bases at V and 9 bases at J, leaving 10 bases unmatched. The CDR3 consists of 14 residues. The germline gives CDR1 SEHNR, CDR2 FQNEAQ (reference sequence). CDR3 DNA (partial): TGTGCCAGCAGCCCAGGGGGGATATCTGCGCCC. It translates to CASSPGGISAP. The full CDR3 protein is CASSPGGISAPQHF.

This clone was observed at least ten times. The read terminates 3 residues ahead of where the CDR3 ends, so the germline J gene completes it. The chain carries TRBV20-1 and TRBJ2-2; TRBD2 agrees at 11 bases. With V trimmed by 0 bases and J by 4 bases, 4 bases remained unmatched. The V gene's germline CDR1 is DFQATT and CDR2 SNEGSKA (reference sequence). CDR3 length equals 16 residues. The covered CDR3 bases are TGCAGTGCTAGAGAGACCGGGACTAGCGGCACCGGGGAG. Residues: CSARETGTSGTGE. The whole CDR3 sequence is CSARETGTSGTGELFF.

This clone was seen a few times. The read comes to an end 3 residues before the CDR3 does, leaving the germline J gene to fill in the end. The chain employs TRBV2 and TRBJ1-1; 7 positions match TRBD1. Germline V gene lookup returns CDR1 SNHLY and CDR2 FYNNEI. V gave up 11 bases and J gave up 0 bases; unmatched junction bases: 3. The CDR3 is made up of 12 amino acids. Here the CDR3 reads CAWDRLNTEAFF. The sequenced CDR3 bases are TGTGCCTGGGACAGATTGAACACTGAA.

In regard to this clone: With the read ending 3 residues before the CDR3 end, the germline J gene is used to fill in that end. This chain links TRBV20-1 with TRBJ2-7, with 9 positions matching TRBD1. The CDR3 is 12 residues long. J gave up 3 bases and V 6 bases, and 3 bases lay outside the gene matches. In germline, CDR1 is DFQATT, CDR2 SNEGSKA (reference sequence). CDR3 sequence: CSAGQGNYEQYF. Partial CDR3 DNA: TGCAGTGCCGGACAGGGGAACTACGAG.

Notes on this clone: Read coverage stops 3 residues before the CDR3 terminus; the germline J gene supplies the remainder. The V gene is TRBV5-1, the J gene TRBJ2-3; TRBD2 aligns across 16 bases. Germline CDR1 reads SGHRS; CDR2 reads YFSETQ. The CDR3 is 18 amino acids. With 4 bases clipped from V and 2 bases from J, the junction kept 7 bases outside the gene matches. The CDR3 reads CASSAGLAGGPYTDTQYF. Partial CDR3 DNA: TGCGCCAGCAGCGCGGGACTAGCGGGAGGGCCCTACACAGATACG. The variable domain in full, completed from reference TRBV5-1 and TRBJ2-3, reads KAGVTQTPRYLIKTRGQQVTLSCSPISGHRSVSWYQQTPGQGLQFLFEYFSETQRNKGNFPGRFSGRQFSNSRSEMNVSTLELGDSALYLCASSAGLAGGPYTDTQYFGPGTRLTVL.

This clone came up a few times. The missing CDR3 end, 3 residues past where the read stops, is filled in from the germline J gene. This rearrangement joins TRBV6-2 or TRBV6-3 to TRBJ2-3, with D possibly called TRBD1 or TRBD2 (5 bases each). The germline V gene has CDR1 MNHEY and CDR2 SVGEGT. This CDR3 has 14 amino acids. The CDR3 loop is CASSRQLERETQYF. CDR3 DNA (partial): TGTGCCAGCAGCAGACAGTTAGAAAGGGAGACG.

This clone has at least ten counts. The CDR3 extends 3 residues past the end of the read, so its final part is completed from the germline J gene. This chain joins TRBV19 and TRBJ1-4, with 9 bases fitting TRBD1. CDR3 size: 16 residues. V shed 3 bases, J shed 8 bases, and the junction held 10 bases outside the gene matches. In germline, CDR1 is LNHDA, CDR2 SQIVND (reference sequence). The CDR3 loop is CASSISGRDREEKLFF. Partial CDR3 DNA: TGTGCCAGTAGTATTTCAGGCCGGGACAGGGAGGAAAAA.

In this sample, this clone turned up a few times. The read terminates 3 residues before the CDR3 end, so the remaining end is supplied by the germline J gene. V gene TRBV5-1 combines with J gene TRBJ2-5; TRBD1 matches 8 bases. This CDR3 has 14 residues. The V segment lost 3 bases and the J segment 5 bases; nucleotides outside the gene matches: 6. Germline loops: CDR1 SGHRS, CDR2 YFSETQ. CDR3 sequence: CASSSQGAWETQYF. CDR3 DNA, as far as it was read: TGCGCCAGCAGCTCCCAGGGGGCCTGGGAGACC.

In this sample, this clone turned up a few times. The read ends 3 residues before the CDR3 terminus; that terminus is restored from the germline J gene. The chain joins TRBV19 to TRBJ2-1; 15 bases agree with TRBD2. After removal of 7 bases from V and 5 bases from J, the junction contained 9 bases not matched to a gene. The CDR3 length is 17 residues. The V gene's germline CDR1 is LNHDA and CDR2 SQIVND (reference sequence). The covered CDR3 bases are TGTGCCAGTACCCCGGGACTAGCGGGAGGCGTCGACAATGAG. It yields the protein CASTPGLAGGVDNE. The full CDR3 is CASTPGLAGGVDNEQFF.

This clone was seen ten or more times. The read ends 3 residues early relative to the CDR3; the germline J gene fills the gap. V and J are TRBV7-9 and TRBJ2-1, with D maybe TRBD2 (5 bases). The V and J ends lost 5 bases and 9 bases respectively, with 20 bases between them. Per germline, CDR1 SEHNR and CDR2 FQNEAQ (reference sequence). CDR3 length: 15 residues. The CDR3 sequence: CASSGAVEGWGEQFF. The sequenced part of the CDR3 DNA is TGTGCCAGCAGCGGAGCGGTAGAGGGTTGGGGTGAG.

In this sample, this clone turned up a few times. The read stops 3 residues short of the end of the CDR3; the missing end is completed from the germline J gene. The chain links TRBV30 to TRBJ1-1, with D uncertain. The length of the CDR3 is 14 residues. Trimming left V 5 bases short and J 0 bases short, with 13 bases between. Germline lookup yields CDR1 GTSNPN and CDR2 SVGIG (reference sequence). CDR3 sequence: CAWLPLSVNTEAFF. The CDR3 bases that were read are TGTGCCTGGCTGCCTTTATCGGTGAACACTGAA.

In its sample, this clone was seen many times. The read ends 3 residues shy of where the CDR3 ends; the end is completed using the germline J gene. The chain combines TRBV29-1 with TRBJ1-4; TRBD1 agrees at 7 bases. The germline V gene encodes CDR1 SQVTM and CDR2 ANQGSEA. The CDR3 contains 14 residues. V gave up 6 bases and J gave up 6 bases; unmatched junction bases: 10. The CDR3 sequence is CSVLHRGRDEKLFF. CDR3 DNA, as far as it was read: TGCAGCGTCCTACACAGGGGCCGGGATGAAAAA.

In its sample, this clone was seen many times. Sequencing ends 3 residues short of the CDR3 end; the germline J gene provides the rest. The rearrangement links TRBV5-6 to TRBJ2-2, with D perhaps TRBD2 (6 bases). Germline assignment: CDR1 SGHDT and CDR2 YYEEEE. This CDR3 is built from 15 residues. Trimming removed 4 bases from V and 4 bases from J, with 14 bases in between. The part of the CDR3 DNA that was read is TGTGCCAGCAGCCCTGCGGGGTCTGCCACCGGGGAG. Encoded protein: CASSPAGSATGE. The full CDR3 reads CASSPAGSATGELFF.

This clone showed up just a few times. Sequencing ends 3 residues short of the CDR3 end; the germline J gene provides the rest. The chain recombines TRBV7-2 with TRBJ2-7; TRBD2 agrees at 8 bases. The CDR3 contains 15 residues. V trimming: 5 bases; J trimming: 4 bases; junction bases outside the gene matches: 10. Germline values: CDR1 SGHTA, CDR2 FQGNSA. CDR3 sequence: CASSVGGGLRYEQYF. CDR3 DNA, as far as it was read: TGTGCCAGCAGCGTGGGCGGGGGGCTTAGGTACGAG.

This clone was observed at least ten times. The observed sequence ends 3 residues before the CDR3 terminus, with the missing tail filled in from the germline J gene. The chain employs TRBV7-8 and TRBJ1-2, with D possibly TRBD1 on 5 matching bases. This CDR3 spans 14 amino acids. Germline CDR1 and CDR2: SGHVS and FQNEAQ. V was clipped by 6 bases and J by 4 bases, with 15 bases between them. The CDR3: CASSPSGTLYGYTF. Incomplete CDR3 DNA: TGTGCCAGCAGTCCCAGCGGGACGCTCTATGGC. The whole variable domain, remainder taken from reference TRBV7-8 and TRBJ1-2, is GAGVSQSPRYKVAKRGQDVALRCDPISGHVSLFWYQQALGQGPEFLTYFQNEAQLDKSGLPSDRFFAERPEGSVSTLKIQRTQQEDSAVYLCASSPSGTLYGYTFGSGTRLTVV.

This clone has ten or more counts. The CDR3 extends 3 residues past the end of the read, so its final part is completed from the germline J gene. Other DNA variants within this sample encode the same CDR3. The V and J genes are TRBV7-2 and TRBJ2-5; D gene uncertain. The V and J ends lost 2 bases and 1 base respectively, with 5 bases between them. Germline CDR1 is SGHTA and CDR2 is FQGNSA. CDR3 length: 13 amino acids. The CDR3 sequence is CASSLRVQETQYF. The CDR3 bases that were read are TGTGCCAGCAGCTTAAGGGTCCAAGAGACC.

Only a few counts were recorded for this clone. The read stops 3 residues short of the end of the CDR3; the missing end is completed from the germline J gene. The chain recombines TRBV2 with TRBJ1-1; 10 nucleotides match TRBD1. Looked up from germline, CDR1 is SNHLY and CDR2 is FYNNEI. The V gene end was trimmed by 7 bases and the J gene end by 4 bases; junction bases not matched to a gene: 6. The CDR3 is 14 amino acids. This chain's CDR3 is CASTGTGVGTEAFF. The part of the CDR3 DNA that was read is TGTGCCAGCACCGGGACAGGGGTGGGCACTGAA.

This clone was recorded at least ten times. The read stops 3 residues short of the end of the CDR3; the missing end is completed from the germline J gene. This rearrangement joins TRBV30 to TRBJ1-2, with unresolved D. CDR3 size: 14 residues. Looked up from germline, CDR1 is GTSNPN and CDR2 is SVGIG (reference sequence). V lost 3 bases and J lost 4, with 15 bases in between. CDR3 bases read: TGTGCCTGGAGCCGGGCTGGACTCCCCTATGGC. It encodes CAWSRAGLPYG. The whole CDR3 protein is CAWSRAGLPYGYTF. The complete variable domain, with remaining parts taken from reference TRBV30 and TRBJ1-2, reads SQTIHQWPATLVQPVGSPLSLECTVEGTSNPNLYWYRQAAGRGLQLLFYSVGIGQISSEVPQNLSASRPQDRQFILSSKKLLLSDSGFYLCAWSRAGLPYGYTFGSGTRLTVV.

In its sample, this clone was seen many times. The covered CDR3 bases are TGTGCCAGCAGCTCTCCAGGGACTAGCGGGACGAACACCGGGGAG. It encodes CASSSPGTSGTNTGE. The complete CDR3 reads CASSSPGTSGTNTGELFF. The rearrangement joins TRBV7-6 to TRBJ2-2; 13 nucleotides match TRBD2. The CDR3 is cut off 3 residues early in the read; its end comes from the germline J gene. CDR1 SGHVS and CDR2 FNYEAQ come from the germline V gene. There are 18 residues in the CDR3. V lost 4 bases and J lost 0; bases outside the gene matches: 5.

This clone was observed at least ten times. The read comes to an end 3 residues before the CDR3 does, leaving the germline J gene to fill in the end. The rearrangement uses TRBV20-1 and TRBJ2-3, with 10 bases fitting TRBD2. The V segment lost 0 bases and the J segment 0 bases; nucleotides outside the gene matches: 12. Germline CDR1 DFQATT, CDR2 SNEGSKA (reference sequence). The CDR3 loop spans 19 amino acids. The CDR3 sequence: CSARDLLAGGSSSTDTQYF. CDR3 DNA, as far as it was read: TGCAGTGCTAGAGATCTATTAGCGGGAGGTTCGTCTAGCACAGATACG.

Comments on this clone: The read is 3 residues too short to cover the CDR3 end, so that end is filled in from the germline J gene. V is TRBV5-1 and J is TRBJ2-3; 8 bases fit TRBD2. The germline gives CDR1 SGHRS, CDR2 YFSETQ. Trimming removed 3 bases from V and 2 bases from J; junction bases left unmatched: 8. The CDR3 consists of 16 residues. The CDR3 sequence: CASSSGGGGYTDTQYF. CDR3 bases read: TGCGCCAGCAGCTCCGGGGGGGGAGGGTACACAGATACG.

The sample holds a few counts of this clone. The observed sequence ends 3 residues before the CDR3 terminus, with the missing tail filled in from the germline J gene. The rearrangement uses TRBV20-1 and TRBJ2-1; a weak D match, TRBD1 (6 bases). The CDR3 extends over 16 amino acids. The ends were cut back, 1 base at V and 1 base at J, with 14 bases in the middle. Per the germline V gene, CDR1 is DFQATT and CDR2 is SNEGSKA (reference sequence). The chain's CDR3 is CSARGPTGRSYNEQFF. Incomplete CDR3 DNA: TGCAGTGCTAGAGGGCCCACAGGGAGATCCTACAATGAG.

The table lists this clone with many counts. The junction does not match germline at one end; this may be a read error. Read sequence stops 3 residues before the CDR3 end, and the germline J gene provides the missing end. The J gene is TRBJ1-2, the V gene TRBV5-6; D gene uncertain. The CDR3 has 13 amino acids. Germline CDR1 and CDR2: SGHDT and YYEEEE. The CDR3 here is CASSLDTHYGYTF. The covered CDR3 bases are TGTGCCAGCAGCTTGGACACCCACTACGGC.

In this sample, this clone turned up many times. Here the CDR3 reads CASSINPGLQNTEAFF. The sequenced CDR3 bases are TGTGCCAGTAGTATAAACCCGGGACTTCAGAACACTGAA. The J gene is TRBJ1-1, the V gene TRBV19; the D gene is possibly TRBD1 (5 bases). The read ends 3 residues shy of where the CDR3 ends; the end is completed using the germline J gene. The CDR3 is 16 amino acids. The V gene lost 2 bases and the J gene lost 1 base, with 14 bases spanning the gap. Germline CDR1 is LNHDA and CDR2 is SQIVND (reference sequence).